These T cell receptor beta chains were read from a single sample in a study of regulatory T cells in long-lasting Graves disease. From the multiplex PCR reads, TCRdb called clonotypes with MiXCR, one entry per CDR3 protein. The sample has about 660,000 distinct CDR3 sequences, about 32% seen once. This sample comprised peripheral blood mononuclear cells (PBMCs), obtained when the disease was refractory, from a patient treated with antithyroid drugs. The receptors derive from a female donor with Graves disease. Both conserved end residues are part of each CDR3. D genes are given only for firm matches. The size of a clone is reported for some rows only, either as once, few or many, or as a class for expanded clones.

many | . | TRBJ1-4 | TRBV28 | TGTGCCAGCAGTCCTTACCCTCAGGGAGGACATGAAAAACTGTTTTTT | CASSPYPQGGHEKLFF
. | . | TRBJ1-2 | TRBV7-8 | TGTGCCAGCAGCTTATTGTCAGGCCCGACCCATGGCTACACCTTC | CASSLLSGPTHGYTF
. | TRBD1 | TRBJ1-2 | TRBV14 | TGTGCCAGCAGCCAAGTACAGGGGGGCTATGGCTACACCTTC | CASSQVQGGYGYTF
few | . | TRBJ2-5 | TRBV24-1 | TGTGCCACCAGTGCGACTGGACCACAAGAGACCCAGTACTTC | CATSATGPQETQYF
. | . | TRBJ1-1 | TRBV7-3 | TGTGCCAGCAGCTCAGCCTGGGTAAGGGAGAACACTGAAGCTTTCTTT | CASSSAWVRENTEAFF
. | . | TRBJ2-7 | TRBV6-6 | TGTGCCAGCAGTTACTCGAGCCGCCCCTACGAGCAGTACTTC | CASSYSSRPYEQYF
. | . | TRBJ2-2 | TRBV6-1 | TGTGCCAGCAGTGAAGCGCGGTACGCGAACACCGGGGAGCTGTTTTTT | CASSEARYANTGELFF
few | . | TRBJ1-3 | TRBV6-1 | TGTGCCAGCAGACGAACAGGAAACCCTGGAAACACCATATATTTT | CASRRTGNPGNTIYF
. | . | TRBJ1-2 | TRBV30 | TGTGCCTGGAGTGACTATGGTGGCTACACCTTC | CAWSDYGGYTF
few | . | TRBJ2-7 | TRBV11-2 | TGTGCCAGCAGCGGACCCGGGATCTACGAGCAGTACTTC | CASSGPGIYEQYF
. | . | TRBJ1-1 | TRBV25-1 | TGTGCCAGCAGTGAATCGGGCGTCACTGAAGCTTTCTTT | CASSESGVTEAFF
. | . | TRBJ1-2 | TRBV25-1 | TGTGCCAGCAGTGAACGGCAGGGTGTAGGCTACACCTTC | CASSERQGVGYTF
few | . | TRBJ1-2 | TRBV29-1 | TGCAGCGTTGAGCCGGGGACTGCGAATGGCTACACCTTC | CSVEPGTANGYTF
. | TRBD2 | TRBJ2-7 | TRBV20-1 | TGCAGTGCTAGCTCTTTGCGGGAGAACCCCTACGAGCAGTACTTC | CSASSLRENPYEQYF
few | . | TRBJ2-7 | TRBV19 | TGTGCCAGTAGTCGGGGGGCGCGACAGACACAGATCTACGAGCAGTACTTC | CASSRGARQTQIYEQYF
. | . | TRBJ1-3 | TRBV29-1 | TGCAGCGTGGGGACCGAGTGGGGAAACACCATATATTTT | CSVGTEWGNTIYF
. | TRBD2 | TRBJ2-7 | TRBV30 | TGTGCCCACCCGAAAAGCGGGGGCGAGCAGTACTTC | CAHPKSGGEQYF
. | TRBD1 | TRBJ1-1 | TRBV12-3/TRBV12-4 | TGTGCCAGCAGTTCGGACAGGGGGGGTGAAGCTTTCTTT | CASSSDRGGEAFF
few | . | TRBJ1-3 | TRBV12-3/TRBV12-4 | TGTGCCAGCAGTCGTGAAAGCTCTGGAAACACCATATATTTT | CASSRESSGNTIYF
few | . | TRBJ1-4 | TRBV4-1 | TGCGCCAGCAGCCAAGATGGGTCGGGGTTAAAACTGTTTTTT | CASSQDGSGLKLFF
. | . | TRBJ1-1 | TRBV30 | TGTGCCTGGAGTCCAGGGTATACTGAAGCTTTCTTT | CAWSPGYTEAFF
few | TRBD1 | TRBJ1-2 | TRBV30 | TGTGCCTGGAGTGTAAGCGGACAGGGACTTTTCGGCTACACCTTC | CAWSVSGQGLFGYTF